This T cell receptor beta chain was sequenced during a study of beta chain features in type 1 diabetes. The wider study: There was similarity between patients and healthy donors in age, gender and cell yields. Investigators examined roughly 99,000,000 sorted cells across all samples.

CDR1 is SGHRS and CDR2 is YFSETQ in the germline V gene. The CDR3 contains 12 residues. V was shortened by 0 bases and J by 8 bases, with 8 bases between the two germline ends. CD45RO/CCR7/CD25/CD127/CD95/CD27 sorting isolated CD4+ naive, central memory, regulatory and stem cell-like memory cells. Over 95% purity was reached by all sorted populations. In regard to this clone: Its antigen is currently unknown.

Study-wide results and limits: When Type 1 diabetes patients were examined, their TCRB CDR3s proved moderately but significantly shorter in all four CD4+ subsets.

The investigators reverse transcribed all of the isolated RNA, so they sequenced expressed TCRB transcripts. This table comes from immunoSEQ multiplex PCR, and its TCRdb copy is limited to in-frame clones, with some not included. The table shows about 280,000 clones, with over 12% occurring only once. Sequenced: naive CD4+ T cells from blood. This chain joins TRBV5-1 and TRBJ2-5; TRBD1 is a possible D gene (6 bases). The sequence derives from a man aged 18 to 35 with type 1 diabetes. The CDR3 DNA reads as TGCGCCAGCAGCTTGGTGGACAGAACCCAGTACTTC. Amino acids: CASSLVDRTQYF.